The clone carrying this T cell receptor (beta chain) appeared many times. Its antigen is not known. The data belong to a study of blood T cells in healthy people across ages. As for the study in general: Capturing about one barcoded beta molecule per two T cells was achieved by template switching.

PCR was performed a second time for roughly 7 to 12 cycles using a sample-barcoded 5' primer and a J-beta primer mix. The template-switch adaptor, which had 12 random nucleotides, put a tag on each cDNA molecule. Every sample gave at least 3 million paired-end reads containing CDR3. TCRdb analysed the 5' RACE reads with MiXCR anew, one entry per CDR3 protein. The table records around 870,000 distinct CDR3 sequences, 25% to 35% of them present only once. CDR3 length: 17 amino acids. V lost 2 bases and J lost 1, with 12 bases in between. Overall study findings and caveats: Because donor CMV status was unknown, expanded clonotype changes were possibly confounded.

The J gene is TRBJ2-6, the V gene TRBV12-3 or TRBV12-4; no reliable D call. The sequence derives from a woman older than 75 in good health. Material for sequencing was blood. The CDR3 sequence is CASSLWRNPSGANVLTF. The CDR3 bases are TGTGCCAGCAGTTTATGGCGGAACCCGTCTGGGGCCAACGTCCTGACTTTC.